The entry that follows covers one TCR beta chain sequence. Its antigen is unidentified. Using immunoSEQ multiplex PCR, the repertoire was profiled, and TCRdb retains in-frame clones only, with some absent. This table has 180,000 or so clones, just over 85% appearing once. This sample stems from a study of T cell responses to AZD1222 COVID-19 vaccine. Study background: Recipients boosted at about 4 weeks or about 12 weeks are pooled.

The CDR3 spans 15 residues. Germline CDR1 is LGHNA and CDR2 is YNFKEQ. The V end was cut by 4 bases, the J end by 2 bases, with 14 bases between. Broader study findings: Recipients of AZD1222 seropositive at baseline numbered only 6 or 7.

The receptor comes from an adult in good health. This rearrangement joins TRBV4-2 to TRBJ1-1; tentative D call: TRBD1 (5 bases). The sequences come from peripheral blood, collected on day 0 of AZD1222 vaccination. Here the CDR3 reads CASSLERQTNTEAFF. CDR3 DNA: TGTGCCAGCAGCCTGGAAAGACAGACTAACACTGAAGCTTTCTTT.